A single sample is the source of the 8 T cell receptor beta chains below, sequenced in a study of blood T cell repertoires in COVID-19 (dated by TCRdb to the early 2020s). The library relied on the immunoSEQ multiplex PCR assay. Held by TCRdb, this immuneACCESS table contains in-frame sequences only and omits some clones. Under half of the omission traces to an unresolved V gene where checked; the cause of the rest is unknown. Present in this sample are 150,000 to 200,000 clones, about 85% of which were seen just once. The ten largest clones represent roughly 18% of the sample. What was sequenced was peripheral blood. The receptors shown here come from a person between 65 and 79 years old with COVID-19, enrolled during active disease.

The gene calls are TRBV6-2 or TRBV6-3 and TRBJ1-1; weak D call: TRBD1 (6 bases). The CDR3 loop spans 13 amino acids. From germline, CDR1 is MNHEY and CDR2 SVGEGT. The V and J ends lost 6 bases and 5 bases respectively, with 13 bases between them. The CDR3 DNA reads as TGTGCCAGCAGCTTACACAGGGAAACTGAAGCTTTCTTT. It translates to CASSLHRETEAFF.

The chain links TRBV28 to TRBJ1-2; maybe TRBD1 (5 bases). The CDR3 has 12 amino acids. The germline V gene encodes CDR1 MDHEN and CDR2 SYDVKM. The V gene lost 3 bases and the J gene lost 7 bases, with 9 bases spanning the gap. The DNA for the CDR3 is TGTGCCAGCAGTTTGTGGGGCCGTGGCTACACCTTC. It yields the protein CASSLWGRGYTF.

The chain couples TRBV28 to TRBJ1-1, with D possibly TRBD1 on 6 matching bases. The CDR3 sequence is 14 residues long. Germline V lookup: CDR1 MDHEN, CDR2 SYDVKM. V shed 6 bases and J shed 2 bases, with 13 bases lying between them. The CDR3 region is CASRTGQRNTEAFF. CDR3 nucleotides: TGTGCCAGCAGGACTGGACAGAGAAACACTGAAGCTTTCTTT.

CDR3: CASSSAPRLADTGELFF. The CDR3 DNA sequence: TGTGCCAGCAGCTCGGCCCCCAGACTAGCCGACACCGGGGAGCTGTTTTTT. V and J are TRBV7-3 and TRBJ2-2, with 7 bases identical to TRBD2. This CDR3 region has 17 residues. The V and J ends lost 4 bases and 3 bases, in that order; junction bases with no gene match: 11. Germline CDR1 is SGHTA and CDR2 is FQGTGA.

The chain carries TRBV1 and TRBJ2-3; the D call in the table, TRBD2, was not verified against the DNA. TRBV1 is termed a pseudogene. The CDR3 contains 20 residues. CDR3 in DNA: TGCACCAGCAGCCAAGAACCCTCGTCGGAGACGCACCGAAACACAGATACGCAGTATTTT. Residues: CTSSQEPSSETHRNTDTQYF.

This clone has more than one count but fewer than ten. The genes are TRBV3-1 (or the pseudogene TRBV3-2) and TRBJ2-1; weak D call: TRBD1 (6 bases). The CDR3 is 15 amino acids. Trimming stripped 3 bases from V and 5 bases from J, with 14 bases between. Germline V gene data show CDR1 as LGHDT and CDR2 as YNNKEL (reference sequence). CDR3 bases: TGTGCCAGCAGCCATTGGACAGTGGAGCACAATGAGCAGTTCTTC. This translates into CASSHWTVEHNEQFF.

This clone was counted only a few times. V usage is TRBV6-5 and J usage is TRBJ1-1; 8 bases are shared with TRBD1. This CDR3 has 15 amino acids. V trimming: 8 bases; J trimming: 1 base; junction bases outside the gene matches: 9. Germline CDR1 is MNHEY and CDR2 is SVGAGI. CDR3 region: CASAGYGTGNTEAFF. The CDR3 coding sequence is TGTGCCAGCGCGGGCTACGGGACAGGGAACACTGAAGCTTTCTTT.

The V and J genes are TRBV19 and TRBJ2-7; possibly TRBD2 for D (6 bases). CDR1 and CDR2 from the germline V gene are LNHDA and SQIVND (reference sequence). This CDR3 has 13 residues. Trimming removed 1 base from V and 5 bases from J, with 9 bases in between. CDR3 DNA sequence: TGTGCCAGTAGTATAGGATGGGGGGACGAGCAGTACTTC. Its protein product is CASSIGWGDEQYF.